One sample yielded the 14 T cell receptor beta chains listed below, sequenced in a study of blood T cell repertoires in COVID-19. The method was immunoSEQ multiplex PCR; TCRdb's version includes in-frame clones alone and lacks a portion of them. The data show 250,000 to 300,000 clones, around nine tenths seen once. Sequencing input: peripheral blood. The source of these receptors is a woman aged 30 to 39 with COVID-19, enrolled during active disease.

Here the CDR3 DNA reads TGTGCCAGCAGCGAAGGACTAGCACTAGAGACCCAGTACTTC. It codes for CASSEGLALETQYF. The chain carries TRBV7-9 and TRBJ2-5, with 8 bases lining up with TRBD2. Germline CDR1 reads SEHNR; CDR2 reads FQNEAQ (reference sequence). The CDR3 loop spans 14 amino acids. Trimming removed 5 bases from V and 4 bases from J; junction bases left unmatched: 6.

CDR3: CASSETGTGGGEQFF. CDR3 nucleotides: TGCGCCAGCAGTGAAACCGGGACAGGGGGGGGTGAGCAGTTCTTC. The chain carries TRBV10-1 and TRBJ2-1; TRBD1 aligns across 11 bases. After removal of 3 bases from V and 9 bases from J, the junction contained 7 bases not matched to a gene. Germline assignment: CDR1 WNHNN and CDR2 SYGVQD (reference sequence). This CDR3 is 15 amino acids long.

The chain uses TRBV12-3 or TRBV12-4 and TRBJ1-2; the D is unclear. CDR3 length: 11 amino acids. V was trimmed by 6 bases and J by 7 bases, leaving 9 bases between them. The chain's CDR3 is CASRDMGGYTF. DNA of the CDR3: TGTGCCAGCAGAGACATGGGTGGCTACACCTTC.

The chain uses TRBV1 and TRBJ1-5; TRBD1, the table's D call, was not compared with the DNA. TRBV1 is described as a pseudogene. This CDR3 region has 16 residues. The CDR3 DNA reads as TGCACCAGCAGCCATCAGGACAGGGATAGCAATCAGCCCCAGCATTTT. This codes for CTSSHQDRDSNQPQHF.

The chain links TRBV4-1 to TRBJ2-7; D unclear. V shed 0 bases and J shed 6 bases, with 9 bases lying between them. This CDR3 has 13 amino acids. Germline V lookup: CDR1 MGHRA, CDR2 YSYEKL. The CDR3 is CASSQDEFGEQYF. The CDR3 bases are TGCGCCAGCAGCCAAGATGAGTTCGGCGAGCAGTACTTC.

The rearrangement joins TRBV7-9 to TRBJ1-2; TRBD1 might be the D (5 bases). CDR1 is SEHNR and CDR2 is FQNEAQ in the germline V gene (reference sequence). The CDR3 runs 12 residues. V lost 5 bases and J 1 base, leaving 5 bases between the germline ends. The CDR3 coding sequence is TGTGCCAGCAGCCAGGGTAACTATGGCTACACCTTC. Its protein product is CASSQGNYGYTF.

This chain joins TRBV7-8 and TRBJ2-7, with TRBD1 identical over 9 bases. Germline CDR1 reads SGHVS; CDR2 reads FQNEAQ. The CDR3 is 14 amino acids. J gave up 4 bases and V 5 bases, and 6 bases lay outside the gene matches. CDR3 DNA: TGTGCCAGCAGCGCCACAGGGGGCAGGTACGAGCAGTACTTC. Translating it yields CASSATGGRYEQYF.

This clone appeared a single time. V and J are TRBV5-1 and TRBJ2-1; tentatively, D is TRBD1 (7 bases). Trimming removed 0 bases at V and 6 bases at J, with 13 bases between. CDR1 and CDR2 from the germline V gene are SGHRS and YFSETQ. The CDR3 is 15 amino acids. The CDR3 spells CASSLVGGTANEQFF. In nucleotides, the CDR3 is TGCGCCAGCAGCTTGGTGGGCGGGACAGCCAATGAGCAGTTCTTC.

This chain links TRBV6-1 with TRBJ1-5, with D perhaps matching TRBD1 (6 bases). Germline CDR1 reads MNHNS; CDR2 reads SASEGT. V shed 2 bases and J shed 6 bases, with 11 bases lying between them. The CDR3 is 14 amino acids. CDR3 amino acids: CASSENPGVQPQHF. The CDR3 DNA sequence: TGTGCCAGCAGTGAAAATCCAGGGGTTCAGCCCCAGCATTTT.

The chain links TRBV6-2 or TRBV6-3 to TRBJ1-2; 12 nucleotides line up with TRBD1. The CDR3 spans 17 residues. V lost 5 bases, J lost 6 bases, and 13 bases stayed unmatched. The V gene's germline CDR1 is MNHEY and CDR2 SVGEGT. CDR3 nucleotides: TGTGCCAGCAGTAAACCGCGGGACAGGGGGCCGTTGGATGGCTACACCTTC. It encodes CASSKPRDRGPLDGYTF.

The chain combines TRBV9 with TRBJ1-4; 9 bases fit TRBD1. The CDR3 runs 14 residues. Looked up from germline, CDR1 is SGDLS and CDR2 is YYNGEE. V lost 7 bases, J lost 7 bases, and 8 bases stayed unmatched. CDR3 DNA sequence: TGTGCCAGCTCGAAGACAGGGGGAAGTGAAAAACTGTTTTTT. As protein: CASSKTGGSEKLFF.

The J gene is TRBJ1-5, the V gene TRBV6-5; tentative D call: TRBD1 (6 bases). V lost 10 bases and J lost 0, with 13 bases in between. The CDR3 runs 14 residues. In germline, CDR1 is MNHEY, CDR2 SVGAGI. The CDR3 is CATGQLYSNQPQHF. The CDR3 DNA reads as TGTGCCACAGGACAGCTCTATAGCAATCAGCCCCAGCATTTT.

This sequence joins TRBV19 and TRBJ2-7; D possibly corresponds to TRBD1 (6 bases). Trimming shortened V by 8 bases and J by 0 bases, and 11 bases separated the two germline ends. The germline V gene encodes CDR1 LNHDA and CDR2 SQIVND (reference sequence). This CDR3 is 13 amino acids long. The CDR3 sequence: CASHGQNSYEQYF. In nucleotides, the CDR3 is TGTGCCAGTCATGGACAGAACTCCTACGAGCAGTACTTC. Filled out from reference TRBV19 and TRBJ2-7, the complete variable domain reads DGGITQSPKYLFRKEGQNVTLSCEQNLNHDAMYWYRQDPGQGLRLIYYSQIVNDFQKGDIAEGYSVSREKKESFPLTVTSAQKNPTAFYLCASHGQNSYEQYFGPGTRLTVT.

This sequence joins TRBV7-8 and TRBJ2-5; TRBD2 aligns across 8 bases. Losses at the gene ends were 6 bases for V and 5 bases for J; bases not matched to a gene: 11. The CDR3 totals 15 residues. From germline, CDR1 is SGHVS and CDR2 FQNEAQ. The CDR3 DNA follows: TGTGCCAGCAGACGATTTAGCGGGATGGGGGAGACCCAGTACTTC. This codes for CASRRFSGMGETQYF.